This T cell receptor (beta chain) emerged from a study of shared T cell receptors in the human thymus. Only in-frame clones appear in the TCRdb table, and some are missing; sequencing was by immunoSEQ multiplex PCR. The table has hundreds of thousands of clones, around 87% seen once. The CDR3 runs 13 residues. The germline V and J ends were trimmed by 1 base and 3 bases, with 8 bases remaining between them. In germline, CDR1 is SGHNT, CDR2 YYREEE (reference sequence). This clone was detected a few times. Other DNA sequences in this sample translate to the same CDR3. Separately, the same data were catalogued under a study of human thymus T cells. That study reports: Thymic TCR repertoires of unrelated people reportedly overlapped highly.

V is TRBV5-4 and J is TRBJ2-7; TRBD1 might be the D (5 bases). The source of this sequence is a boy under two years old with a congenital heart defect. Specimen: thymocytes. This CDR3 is CASSLQGLYEQYF. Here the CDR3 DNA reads TGTGCCAGCAGCTTGCAGGGCCTCTACGAGCAGTACTTC.